The 24 T cell receptor beta chains presented below share a single source sample, sequenced in a study of response to subunit inactivated influenza vaccine. TCRdb reanalysed the RT-PCR reads using MiXCR and keeps one entry per CDR3 protein. The table shows a few hundred thousand distinct CDR3 sequences, with approximately 21% occurring only once. This specimen consisted of PBMCs from blood, obtained around 22 months after vaccination. Receptors were obtained from a man between 50 and 70 years old who received an inactivated influenza vaccine.

This chain joins TRBV6-2 or TRBV6-3 and TRBJ1-1; D gene ambiguous. Trimming shortened V by 6 bases and J by 1 base, and 12 bases separated the two germline ends. The germline CDR1 and CDR2 sequences are MNHEY and SVGEGT. The CDR3 runs 14 residues. CDR3: CASRYLGRNTEAFF. The CDR3 coding sequence is TGTGCCAGCAGATACCTGGGTCGGAACACTGAAGCTTTCTTT.

This clonotype was counted between two and nine times. The V call is TRBV6-1, the J call TRBJ1-2; maybe TRBD1 (6 bases). The CDR3 is 13 amino acids. Trimming stripped 6 bases from V and 8 bases from J, with 16 bases between. CDR1 is MNHNS, CDR2 SASEGT, per germline. CDR3 sequence: CASRVQGGRGYTF. The CDR3 DNA reads as TGTGCCAGCAGGGTACAGGGAGGGAGAGGCTACACCTTC.

This clonotype was recorded at least ten times. This sequence joins TRBV20-1 and TRBJ1-5; TRBD1 agrees at 8 bases. This CDR3 is built from 13 residues. Losses at the gene ends were 4 bases for V and 4 bases for J; bases not matched to a gene: 3. CDR1 is DFQATT, CDR2 SNEGSKA, per germline (reference sequence). The CDR3 nucleotides read TGCAGTGCTACCACAGGGGGAAATCAGCCCCAGCATTTT. Its translation: CSATTGGNQPQHF.

The V gene is TRBV7-9, the J gene TRBJ2-3; TRBD2 agrees at 7 bases. Germline lookup yields CDR1 SEHNR and CDR2 FQNEAQ (reference sequence). This CDR3 comprises 16 residues. V gave up 6 bases and J gave up 4 bases; unmatched junction bases: 13. The CDR3 loop is CASRGPAGVRADTQYF. Written as DNA, the CDR3 is TGTGCCAGCAGGGGCCCGGCGGGGGTCCGCGCAGATACGCAGTATTTT.

This clonotype was seen more than once but under ten times. The chain couples TRBV29-1 to TRBJ1-1; D uncertain. With 5 bases removed from V and 1 base from J, the gap between germline ends came to 11 bases. This CDR3 is 13 amino acids long. Germline assignment: CDR1 SQVTM and CDR2 ANQGSEA. The CDR3 spells CSVSHRQNTEAFF. The CDR3 DNA is TGCAGCGTTTCCCACAGACAGAACACTGAAGCTTTCTTT.

About this clonotype: A much bigger clone sits one base away, suggesting this may be a read error. The J gene is TRBJ2-7, the V gene TRBV11-2; 10 bases fit TRBD2. The germline gives CDR1 SGHAT, CDR2 FQNNGV. The CDR3 spans 15 residues. V trimming: 5 bases; J trimming: 9 bases; junction bases outside the gene matches: 13. Written as DNA, the CDR3 is TGTGCCAGCAGCACCGCTAGCGGGGGTTCTACGGCGCAGTACTTC. It yields the protein CASSTASGGSTAQYF. Variable domain in full (rest from reference TRBV11-2 and TRBJ2-7): EAGVAQSPRYKIIEKRQSVAFWCNPISGHATLYWYQQILGQGPKLLIQFQNNGVVDDSQLPKDRFSAERLKGVDSTLKIQPAKLEDSAVYLCASSTASGGSTAQYFGPGTRLTVT.

This clonotype has only a few counts. The gene calls are TRBV30 and TRBJ1-2; the D is unclear. The CDR3 contains 13 residues. The V and J ends lost 5 bases and 6 bases respectively, with 16 bases between them. Germline CDR1 reads GTSNPN; CDR2 reads SVGIG (reference sequence). The CDR3 region is CAWDVAGLDGYTF. The CDR3 DNA follows: TGTGCCTGGGATGTGGCCGGCTTGGATGGCTACACCTTC.

This clonotype was counted only a few times. The rearrangement links TRBV29-1 to TRBJ2-3; D uncertain. The CDR3 is made up of 14 amino acids. The germline gives CDR1 SQVTM, CDR2 ANQGSEA. The V and J ends lost 3 bases and 4 bases respectively, with 14 bases between them. CDR3 sequence (DNA): TGCAGCGTTGAGCAACCCAGGTACCCAGATACGCAGTATTTT. Protein: CSVEQPRYPDTQYF.

This clonotype showed up many times. The chain uses TRBV25-1 and TRBJ2-3, with no clear D. Germline V CDR1 and CDR2: MGHDK, SYGVNS. V was trimmed by 4 bases and J by 2 bases, leaving 10 bases between them. The length of the CDR3 is 14 residues. CDR3 bases: TGTGCCAGCAGTGTAGAAGGGTTCACAGATACGCAGTATTTT. This encodes CASSVEGFTDTQYF.

This clonotype was detected ten times or more. The genes are TRBV27 and TRBJ1-1; TRBD1 might be the D (5 bases). This CDR3 region has 14 residues. Germline-derived CDR1 and CDR2 are MNHEY and SMNVEV (reference sequence). V lost 5 bases and J 5 bases, leaving 15 bases between the germline ends. Here the CDR3 DNA reads TGTGCCAGCAGTCCCCTCCCGGGGGGGACTGAAGCTTTCTTT. It is translated as CASSPLPGGTEAFF.

This clonotype was detected only a few times. V gene TRBV12-3 or TRBV12-4 combines with J gene TRBJ2-3, with TRBD2 matching 9 bases. CDR3 length: 18 residues. After removal of 1 base from V and 3 bases from J, the junction contained 11 bases not matched to a gene. The CDR3 region has the DNA TGTGCCAGCAGTTTAGATGTGTCGGCGGGAGGGTTGACAGATACGCAGTATTTT. Translating it yields CASSLDVSAGGLTDTQYF.

The CDR3 bases are TGCAGCGTTGGACATGACAATGAGCAGTTCTTC. Its translation: CSVGHDNEQFF. The rearrangement joins TRBV29-1 to TRBJ2-1; D remains unclear. Germline V lookup: CDR1 SQVTM, CDR2 ANQGSEA. The CDR3 has 11 residues. Between the trimmed V and J ends, which lost 4 bases and 5 bases, there was a span of 6 bases.

V is TRBV4-3 and J is TRBJ1-6; D ambiguous. V was cut by 0 bases and J by 7 bases, with 13 bases left in between. Germline values: CDR1 LGHNA, CDR2 YSLEER. This CDR3 spans 16 amino acids. This CDR3 is CASSQDTAAGNSPLHF. The CDR3 DNA sequence: TGCGCCAGCAGCCAAGATACGGCGGCCGGGAATTCACCCCTCCACTTT.

This clonotype was found many times. The chain has TRBV11-1 and TRBJ1-1, with D uncertain. Germline lookup yields CDR1 SGHAT and CDR2 FQDESV (reference sequence). V was trimmed by 2 bases and J by 5 bases, leaving 9 bases between them. CDR3 length: 13 amino acids. CDR3: CASSLYRETEAFF. The DNA for the CDR3 is TGTGCCAGCAGCTTATATAGGGAGACTGAAGCTTTCTTT.

A few counts support this clonotype. The chain joins TRBV4-1 to TRBJ2-5; 7 bases line up with TRBD1. Germline V gene lookup returns CDR1 MGHRA and CDR2 YSYEKL. The CDR3 contains 14 residues. Trimming took 3 bases from V and 3 from J; bases not matched to a gene: 4. The CDR3 here is CASSQAQGEETQYF. In nucleotides, the CDR3 is TGCGCCAGCAGCCAGGCTCAGGGGGAAGAGACCCAGTACTTC.

DNA of the CDR3: TGCAGTGCAACGGTGGGACTTCCCACAGATACGCAGTATTTT. This sequence encodes CSATVGLPTDTQYF. This chain uses TRBV20-1 with TRBJ2-3; D may be TRBD2 (6 bases). Trimming left V 6 bases short and J 2 bases short, with 15 bases between. Germline CDR1 and CDR2: DFQATT and SNEGSKA (reference sequence). The CDR3 runs 14 residues.

As for this clonotype: A read error may explain this, as a much larger clone is one base away. V gene TRBV13 combines with J gene TRBJ2-6; D gene ambiguous. V gave up 4 bases and J gave up 6 bases, with 13 bases separating them. Looked up from germline, CDR1 is PRHDT and CDR2 is FYEKMQ (reference sequence). The CDR3 is made up of 15 amino acids. CDR3 sequence: CASSSYGSQANVLTF. The CDR3 DNA follows: TGTGCCAGCAGCTCTTATGGCTCTCAGGCCAACGTCCTGACTTTC.

Comment on this clonotype: One end of the junction is discordant with germline, which a read error may explain. The CDR3 protein is CASCHRGALTELYNEQFF. The CDR3 region has the DNA TGTGCCAGCTGCCACAGGGGAGCCTTAACGGAGCTATACAATGAGCAGTTCTTC. The rearrangement uses TRBV3-1 and TRBJ2-1; TRBD1 matches at 7 bases. The length of the CDR3 is 18 residues. Germline loops: CDR1 LGHDT, CDR2 YNNKEL (reference sequence).

Many counts were recorded for this clonotype. The V call is TRBV28, the J call TRBJ1-5, with D unresolved. The germline gives CDR1 MDHEN, CDR2 SYDVKM. The CDR3 has 13 amino acids. V was pared by 0 bases and J by 11 bases, with 11 bases between. CDR3 in DNA: TGTGCCAGCAGTTTATGGGGTAGAGAGACCCAGCATTTT. Residues: CASSLWGRETQHF.

This clonotype was seen a few times. The V and J genes are TRBV7-2 and TRBJ1-5; no firm D call. This CDR3 has 13 residues. Germline CDR1 is SGHTA and CDR2 is FQGNSA. V gave up 5 bases and J gave up 5 bases, with 10 bases separating them. Written as DNA, the CDR3 is TGTGCCAGCAGCCAACGCCCGGATCAGCCCCAGCATTTT. Translation: CASSQRPDQPQHF.

The chain couples TRBV7-2 to TRBJ2-3; TRBD2 is a possible D gene (5 bases). This CDR3 contains 14 residues. Germline V gives CDR1 SGHTA, CDR2 FQGNSA. The V end was cut by 5 bases, the J end by 8 bases, with 17 bases between. The CDR3, as DNA: TGTGCCAGCAGCCCCGGCGAGGGAATGGGTACGCAGTATTTT. Translation gives CASSPGEGMGTQYF.

In its sample, this clonotype was seen a few times. The rearrangement uses TRBV5-1 and TRBJ1-5; D ambiguous. This CDR3 comprises 14 residues. Germline V lookup: CDR1 SGHRS, CDR2 YFSETQ. Trimming took 4 bases from V and 1 from J, leaving 9 bases between them. The CDR3 DNA reads as TGCGCCAGCAGCCCTTCCGCCAGCAATCAGCCCCAGCATTTT. It yields the protein CASSPSASNQPQHF. The full variable domain, its missing parts supplied by reference TRBV5-1 and TRBJ1-5, is KAGVTQTPRYLIKTRGQQVTLSCSPISGHRSVSWYQQTPGQGLQFLFEYFSETQRNKGNFPGRFSGRQFSNSRSEMNVSTLELGDSALYLCASSPSASNQPQHFGDGTRLSIL.

The chain has TRBV5-1 and TRBJ1-1; 8 nucleotides agree with TRBD1. Looked up from germline, CDR1 is SGHRS and CDR2 is YFSETQ. The ends lost 4 bases at V and 1 base at J; junction bases unmatched: 6. CDR3 size: 15 residues. The CDR3 nucleotides read TGCGCCAGCAGCCGACAGGGGAGGTCGAACACTGAAGCTTTCTTT. The encoded protein is CASSRQGRSNTEAFF.

The chain uses TRBV28 and TRBJ2-3, with TRBD2 matching over 10 bases. There are 19 residues in the CDR3. Germline-derived CDR1 and CDR2 are MDHEN and SYDVKM. Unmatched junction bases numbered 16, after V lost 5 bases and J lost 2 bases. The CDR3 DNA sequence: TGTGCCAGCAGTACGCCCCCTCTAGCGGGAGTTATTGTCACAGATACGCAGTATTTT. Amino acid sequence: CASSTPPLAGVIVTDTQYF. The complete variable domain, with remaining parts taken from reference TRBV28 and TRBJ2-3, reads DVKVTQSSRYLVKRTGEKVFLECVQDMDHENMFWYRQDPGLGLRLIYFSYDVKMKEKGDIPEGYSVSREKKERFSLILESASTNQTSMYLCASSTPPLAGVIVTDTQYFGPGTRLTVL.